This T cell receptor beta chain was sequenced for a study of post-analysis software for immune sequencing data. Study-wide results and caveats: Strong co-clustering by F measure linked samples that shared a preparation batch. Versus controls, multiple sclerosis patients showed significantly lower diversity (normalized Chao1). TRBV segments more frequent in patients than in controls numbered about 5 and included TRBV5-6, TRBV5-1 and TRBV20-1.

As to this clonotype: Its antigen is not known.

Included in the TCR beta cDNA libraries were unique molecular identifiers. The T cell input of 1 to 10 million gave about half a million cDNA molecules. TCRdb re-called the PCR reads with MiXCR, one entry per CDR3 protein. This table holds 820,000 or so distinct CDR3 sequences, approximately 53% found once. Trimming left V 2 bases short and J 8 bases short, with 16 bases between. The CDR3 is 15 amino acids. The sample consisted of blood. This chain links TRBV12-3 or TRBV12-4 with TRBJ2-1, with D possibly TRBD2 on 5 matching bases. The TCR was taken from a girl aged 5-17 years with multiple sclerosis. CDR3 coding DNA: TGTGCCAGCAGTTTACTCTTAGGAGGTTGGGATGAGCAGTTCTTC. It encodes CASSLLLGGWDEQFF.